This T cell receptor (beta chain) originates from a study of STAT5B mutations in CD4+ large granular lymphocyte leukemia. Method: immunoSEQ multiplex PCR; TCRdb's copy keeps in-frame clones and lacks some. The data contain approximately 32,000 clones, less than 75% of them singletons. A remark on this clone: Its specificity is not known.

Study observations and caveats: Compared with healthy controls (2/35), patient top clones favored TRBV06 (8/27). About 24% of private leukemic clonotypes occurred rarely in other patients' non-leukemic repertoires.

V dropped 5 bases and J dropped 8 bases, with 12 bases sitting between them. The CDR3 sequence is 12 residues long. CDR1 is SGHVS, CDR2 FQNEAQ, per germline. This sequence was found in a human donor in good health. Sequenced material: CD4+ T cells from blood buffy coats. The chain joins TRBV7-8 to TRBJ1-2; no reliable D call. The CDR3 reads CASSRSPEGYTF. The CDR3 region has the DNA TGTGCCAGCAGCCGATCCCCCGAGGGCTACACCTTC.